This T cell receptor (beta chain) was sequenced in a study of blood T cell repertoires in COVID-19. Repertoires were generated with immunoSEQ multiplex PCR, while TCRdb's copy carries only in-frame clones and drops some. The table includes 75,000 to 80,000 clones, less than 90% detected once. Trimming at V came to 4 bases and at J to 7 bases, leaving 11 bases not matched to a gene. There are 15 residues in the CDR3. Germline CDR1 is LNHNV and CDR2 is YYDKDF (reference sequence). The sequencing sample was made of peripheral blood. The rearrangement joins TRBV15 to TRBJ1-2; 8 bases agree with TRBD1. This clonotype was obtained from a human donor in a cohort sampled during active COVID-19. CDR3 sequence (DNA): TGTGCCACCAGCACGTCAGGGGGCCGGAGGGCTGGCTACACCTTC. Its protein product is CATSTSGGRRAGYTF.